This T cell receptor beta chain emerged from a study of T-cell reconstitution after alpha-beta-depleted transplantation in children. This clonotype was counted many times. No antigen is known for it. Germline V gene lookup returns CDR1 SGHVS and CDR2 FQNEAQ. The CDR3 totals 15 residues. With 2 bases removed from V and 7 bases from J, the gap between germline ends came to 17 bases. Whole-study findings and limits: At day 60, the high TCRbeta diversity found in some patients originated from recipient T cells and thymic progenitors that had survived. Fresh T-cell production supplied most of the T-cell counts and diversity seen one year after transplant.

Unique molecular identifiers were incorporated into the prepared TCRbeta library. One entry per CDR3 protein, called by TCRdb with MiXCR from the PCR reads. Among about 90,000 distinct CDR3 sequences listed, around a sixth were seen once. Here the sequenced sample was PBMCs, mostly from graft donor cells, taken 180 days after TCRalphabeta/CD19-depleted stem cell transplant. This sequence originates from a male patient between 2 and 9 years old who had a stem cell transplant for acute lymphoblastic leukemia, so the T cells may come from the graft donor. This chain connects TRBV7-8 to TRBJ1-2, with D possibly matching TRBD1 (5 bases). The CDR3 sequence is CASSLFLTVPSGYTF. The CDR3, as DNA: TGTGCCAGCAGCTTATTTCTGACAGTTCCATCTGGCTACACCTTC.